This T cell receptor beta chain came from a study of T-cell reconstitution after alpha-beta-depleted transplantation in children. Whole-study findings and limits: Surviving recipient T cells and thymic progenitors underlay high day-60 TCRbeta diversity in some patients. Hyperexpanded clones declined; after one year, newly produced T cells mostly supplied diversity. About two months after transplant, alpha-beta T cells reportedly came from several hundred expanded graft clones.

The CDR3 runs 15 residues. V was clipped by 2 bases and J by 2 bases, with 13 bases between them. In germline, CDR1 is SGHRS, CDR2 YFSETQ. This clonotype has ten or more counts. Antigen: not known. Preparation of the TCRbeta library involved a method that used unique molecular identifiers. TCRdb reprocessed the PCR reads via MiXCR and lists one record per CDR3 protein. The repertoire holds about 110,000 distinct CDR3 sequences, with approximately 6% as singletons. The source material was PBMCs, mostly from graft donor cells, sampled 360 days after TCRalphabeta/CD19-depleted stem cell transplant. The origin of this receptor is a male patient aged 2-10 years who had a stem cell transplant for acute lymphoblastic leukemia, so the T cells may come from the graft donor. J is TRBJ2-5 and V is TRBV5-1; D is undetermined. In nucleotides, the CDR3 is TGCGCCAGCAGCTTCGAGGATCTCCCGCAAGAGACCCAGTACTTC. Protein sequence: CASSFEDLPQETQYF. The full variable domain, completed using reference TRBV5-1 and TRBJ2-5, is KAGVTQTPRYLIKTRGQQVTLSCSPISGHRSVSWYQQTPGQGLQFLFEYFSETQRNKGNFPGRFSGRQFSNSRSEMNVSTLELGDSALYLCASSFEDLPQETQYFGPGTRLLVL.